A selection of T cell receptor beta chains follows, all from one sample in a study of graft-versus-host responses after intestinal transplantation. These TCRs' antigens remain unknown. Only in-frame clones appear in the TCRdb table, and some are missing; sequencing was by immunoSEQ multiplex PCR. The sample carries over 120,000 clones, around 90% recorded once. The input for sequencing was unstimulated CD4+ T cells sorted from spleen or lymph node cells, taken before intestinal transplant. These receptors all stem from a human donor who received an intestinal transplant. CDR3s include the opening cysteine and the closing phenylalanine or tryptophan. D genes are given only for firm matches. Only some rows state a clone size, as once, few, many or a class for expanded clones.

size	D	J	V	CDR3	DNA
-	-	TRBJ2-5	TRBV9	CASSVGGDYKQTQYF	TGTGCCAGCAGCGTAGGAGGAGACTACAAACAGACCCAGTACTTC
-	-	TRBJ1-6	TRBV27	CASRGGVYSPLHF	TGTGCCAGCAGGGGGGGCGTTTATTCACCCCTCCACTTT
-	TRBD2	TRBJ2-2	TRBV19	CASSIPLAGANTGELFF	TGTGCCAGTAGTATCCCTCTAGCGGGAGCGAACACCGGGGAGCTGTTTTTT
-	TRBD1	TRBJ1-2	TRBV7-9	CASSRSVAQGADRNGYTF	TGTGCCAGCAGCCGGTCGGTCGCCCAGGGGGCGGATAGAAATGGCTACACCTTC
-	TRBD2	TRBJ2-7	TRBV15	CATSIGLDPYEQYF	TGTGCCACCAGCATCGGACTAGATCCCTACGAGCAGTACTTC
-	-	TRBJ1-2	TRBV28	CASSPPGYGYTF	TGTGCCAGCAGCCCCCCCGGCTATGGCTACACCTTC
-	-	TRBJ1-2	TRBV5-4	CASSLAGLNYGYTF	TGTGCCAGCAGCTTGGCGGGCCTAAACTATGGCTACACCTTC
-	TRBD2	TRBJ2-1	TRBV5-1	CASSIGLAGPNEQFF	TGCGCCAGCAGCATCGGACTAGCGGGCCCCAATGAGCAGTTCTTC
once	-	TRBJ1-1	TRBV5-1	CASSATGMRTEAFF	TGCGCCAGCAGCGCGACGGGGATGAGGACTGAAGCTTTCTTT
-	-	TRBJ2-3	TRBV6-4	CASSDGPVSTDTQYF	TGTGCCAGCAGTGACGGCCCCGTTAGCACAGATACGCAGTATTTT
-	TRBD2	TRBJ2-1	TRBV5-1	CASSAGTSVWDEQFF	TGCGCCAGCAGCGCCGGGACTAGTGTGTGGGATGAGCAGTTCTTC
-	-	TRBJ2-1	TRBV29-1	CSVESGVSEQFF	TGCAGCGTTGAGTCAGGGGTGAGTGAGCAGTTCTTC
-	-	TRBJ1-1	TRBV5-1	CASSLAGTPDTEAFF	TGCGCCAGCAGCTTGGCCGGGACCCCGGACACTGAAGCTTTCTTT
-	TRBD1	TRBJ2-7	TRBV6-1	CASSPNRGSPYEQYF	TGTGCCAGCAGCCCCAACAGGGGTTCCCCCTACGAGCAGTACTTC
-	-	TRBJ1-1	TRBV30	CASRPALEAFF	TGTGCCTCGCGCCCCGCCCTAGAAGCTTTCTTT
-	-	TRBJ1-2	TRBV25-1	CASSAPTRGGYTF	TGTGCCAGCAGTGCCCCGACGCGGGGCGGCTACACCTTC
-	TRBD2	TRBJ2-5	TRBV18	CASSPGLAGETQYF	TGTGCCAGCTCACCGGGACTAGCGGGAGAGACCCAGTACTTC
-	TRBD2	TRBJ2-7	TRBV30	CAWRGGGEQYF	TGTGCCTGGAGAGGCGGGGGCGAGCAGTACTTC
-	TRBD2	TRBJ2-1	TRBV14	CASSPLQAGGRNEQFF	TGTGCCAGCAGCCCGCTACAAGCGGGAGGAAGGAATGAGCAGTTCTTC
-	-	TRBJ2-5	TRBV25-1	CASSDGTLQETQYF	TGTGCCAGCAGTGATGGGACTTTGCAAGAGACCCAGTACTTC
once	-	TRBJ1-1	TRBV4-2	CASSKEGVGNTEAFF	TGTGCCAGCAGCAAGGAGGGTGTCGGGAACACTGAAGCTTTCTTT
-	TRBD2	TRBJ2-1	TRBV5-1	CASSLTIAGGNEQFF	TGCGCCAGCAGCTTGACTATCGCGGGAGGCAATGAGCAGTTCTTC
-	-	TRBJ2-7	TRBV4-3	CASSEQSRDDEQYF	TGCGCCAGCAGCGAACAGTCCAGGGACGACGAGCAGTACTTC